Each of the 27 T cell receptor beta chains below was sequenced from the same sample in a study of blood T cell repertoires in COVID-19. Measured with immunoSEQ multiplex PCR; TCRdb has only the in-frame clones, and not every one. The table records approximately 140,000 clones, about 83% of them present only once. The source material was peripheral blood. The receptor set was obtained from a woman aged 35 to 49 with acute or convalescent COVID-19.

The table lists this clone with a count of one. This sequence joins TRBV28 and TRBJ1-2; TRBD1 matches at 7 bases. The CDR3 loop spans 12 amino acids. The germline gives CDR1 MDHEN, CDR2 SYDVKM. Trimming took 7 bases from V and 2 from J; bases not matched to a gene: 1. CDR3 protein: CASNRGNYGYTF. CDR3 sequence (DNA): TGTGCCAGCAACAGGGGCAACTATGGCTACACCTTC.

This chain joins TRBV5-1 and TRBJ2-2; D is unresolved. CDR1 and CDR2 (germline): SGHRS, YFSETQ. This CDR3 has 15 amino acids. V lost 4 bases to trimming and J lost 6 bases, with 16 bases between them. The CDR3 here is CASSLPLAVPGELFF. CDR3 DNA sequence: TGCGCCAGCAGCCTCCCACTTGCCGTCCCCGGGGAGCTGTTTTTT.

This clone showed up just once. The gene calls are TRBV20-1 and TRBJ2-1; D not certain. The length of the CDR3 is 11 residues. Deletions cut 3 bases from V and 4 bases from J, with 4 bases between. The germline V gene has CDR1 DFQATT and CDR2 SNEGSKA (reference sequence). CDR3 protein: CSASVYNEQFF. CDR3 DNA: TGCAGTGCTAGTGTATACAATGAGCAGTTCTTC.

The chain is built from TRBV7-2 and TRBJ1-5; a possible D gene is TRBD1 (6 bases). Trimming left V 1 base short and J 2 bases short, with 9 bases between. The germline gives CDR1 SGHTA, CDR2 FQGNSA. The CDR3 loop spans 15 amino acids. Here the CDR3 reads CASSLEQGGNQPQHF. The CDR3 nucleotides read TGTGCCAGCAGCTTAGAACAGGGTGGCAATCAGCCCCAGCATTTT.

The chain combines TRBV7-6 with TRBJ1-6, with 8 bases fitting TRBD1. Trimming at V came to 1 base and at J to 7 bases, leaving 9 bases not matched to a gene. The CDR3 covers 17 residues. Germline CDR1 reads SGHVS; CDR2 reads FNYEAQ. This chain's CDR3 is CASSLEGRGRTNSPLHF. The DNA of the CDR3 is TGTGCCAGCAGCTTAGAAGGCAGGGGGCGAACAAATTCACCCCTCCACTTT.

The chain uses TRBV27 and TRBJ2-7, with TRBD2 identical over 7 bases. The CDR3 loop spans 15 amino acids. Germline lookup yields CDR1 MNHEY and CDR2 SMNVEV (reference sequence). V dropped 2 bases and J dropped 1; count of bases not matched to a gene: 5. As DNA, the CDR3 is TGTGCCAGCAGTTTACGACTAGCCCATTCCTACGAGCAGTACTTC. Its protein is CASSLRLAHSYEQYF.

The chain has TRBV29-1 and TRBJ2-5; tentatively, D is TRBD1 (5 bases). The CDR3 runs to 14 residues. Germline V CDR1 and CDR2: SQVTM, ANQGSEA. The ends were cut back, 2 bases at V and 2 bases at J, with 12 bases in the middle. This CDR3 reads CSVESTGPQETQYF. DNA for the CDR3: TGCAGCGTTGAAAGCACAGGCCCACAAGAGACCCAGTACTTC. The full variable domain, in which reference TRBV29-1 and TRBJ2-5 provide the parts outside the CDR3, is SAVISQKPSRDICQRGTSLTIQCQVDSQVTMMFWYRQQPGQSLTLIATANQGSEATYESGFVIDKFPISRPNLTFSTLTVSNMSPEDSSIYLCSVESTGPQETQYFGPGTRLLVL.

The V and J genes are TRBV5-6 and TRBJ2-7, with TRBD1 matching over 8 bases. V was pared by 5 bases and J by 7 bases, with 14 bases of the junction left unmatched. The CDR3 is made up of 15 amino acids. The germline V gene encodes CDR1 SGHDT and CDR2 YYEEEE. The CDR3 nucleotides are TGTGCCAGCAGAATCAGGGGGCGCCGAGGGGAGGAGCAGTACTTC. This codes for CASRIRGRRGEEQYF.

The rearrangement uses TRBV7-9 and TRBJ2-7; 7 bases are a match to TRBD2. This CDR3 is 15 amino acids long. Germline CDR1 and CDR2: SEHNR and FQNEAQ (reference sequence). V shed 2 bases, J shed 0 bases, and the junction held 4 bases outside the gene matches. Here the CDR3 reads CASSLPGGRSYEQYF. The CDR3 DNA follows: TGTGCCAGCAGCTTACCGGGAGGCCGCTCCTACGAGCAGTACTTC.

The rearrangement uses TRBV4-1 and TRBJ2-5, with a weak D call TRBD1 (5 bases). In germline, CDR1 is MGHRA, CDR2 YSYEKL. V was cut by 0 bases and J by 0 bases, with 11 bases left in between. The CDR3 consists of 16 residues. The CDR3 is CASSQEKGFYQETQYF. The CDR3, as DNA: TGCGCCAGCAGCCAAGAGAAGGGGTTCTACCAAGAGACCCAGTACTTC.

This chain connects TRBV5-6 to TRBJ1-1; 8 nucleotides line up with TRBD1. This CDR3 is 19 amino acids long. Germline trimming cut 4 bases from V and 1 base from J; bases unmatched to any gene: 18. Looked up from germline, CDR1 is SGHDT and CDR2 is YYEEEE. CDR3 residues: CASSVFIRGQGPSNTEAFF. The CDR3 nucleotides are TGTGCCAGCAGCGTTTTCATACGCGGACAGGGTCCGTCGAACACTGAAGCTTTCTTT.

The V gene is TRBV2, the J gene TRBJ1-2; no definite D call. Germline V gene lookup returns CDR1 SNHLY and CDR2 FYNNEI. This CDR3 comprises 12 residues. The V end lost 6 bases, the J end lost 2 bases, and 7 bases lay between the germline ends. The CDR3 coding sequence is TGTGCCAGCAGGTCAACAAACTATGGCTACACCTTC. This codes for CASRSTNYGYTF.

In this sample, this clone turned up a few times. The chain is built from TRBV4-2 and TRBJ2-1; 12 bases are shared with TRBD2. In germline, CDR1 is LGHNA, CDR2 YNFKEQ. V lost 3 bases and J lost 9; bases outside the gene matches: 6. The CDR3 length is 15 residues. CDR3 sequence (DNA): TGTGCCAGCAGCCATCCCCGACTAGCGGGAGCTGAGCAGTTCTTC. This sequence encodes CASSHPRLAGAEQFF.

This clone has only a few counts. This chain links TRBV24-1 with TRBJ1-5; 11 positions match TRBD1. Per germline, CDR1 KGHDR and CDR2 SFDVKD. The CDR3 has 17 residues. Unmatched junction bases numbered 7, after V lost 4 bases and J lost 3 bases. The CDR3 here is CATSDSRTGGINQPQHF. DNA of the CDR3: TGTGCCACCAGTGACTCTAGGACAGGGGGCATCAATCAGCCCCAGCATTTT.

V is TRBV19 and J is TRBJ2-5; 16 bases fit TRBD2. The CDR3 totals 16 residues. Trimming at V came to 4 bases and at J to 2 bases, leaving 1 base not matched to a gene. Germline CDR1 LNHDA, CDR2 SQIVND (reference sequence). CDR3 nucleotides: TGTGCCAGTAGTAAGGGACTAGCGGGAGGGCAAGAGACCCAGTACTTC. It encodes CASSKGLAGGQETQYF.

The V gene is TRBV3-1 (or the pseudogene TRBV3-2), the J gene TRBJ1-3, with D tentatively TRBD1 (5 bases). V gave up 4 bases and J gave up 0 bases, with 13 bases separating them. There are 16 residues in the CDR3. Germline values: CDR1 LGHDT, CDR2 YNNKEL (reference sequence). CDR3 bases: TGTGCCAGCAGCCCAGGGCGGGGGGGCTCTGGAAACACCATATATTTT. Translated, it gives CASSPGRGGSGNTIYF.

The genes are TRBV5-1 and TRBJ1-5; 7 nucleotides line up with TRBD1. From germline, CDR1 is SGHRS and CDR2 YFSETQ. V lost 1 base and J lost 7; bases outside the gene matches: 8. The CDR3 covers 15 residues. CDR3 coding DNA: TGCGCCAGCAGCTTGATAGGGGGCGAGGGGCAGCCCCAGCATTTT. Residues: CASSLIGGEGQPQHF.

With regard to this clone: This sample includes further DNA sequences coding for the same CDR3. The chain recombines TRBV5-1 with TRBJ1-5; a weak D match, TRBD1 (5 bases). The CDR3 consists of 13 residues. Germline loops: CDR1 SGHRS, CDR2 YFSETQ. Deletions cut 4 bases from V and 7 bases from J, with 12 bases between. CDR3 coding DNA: TGCGCCAGCAGCCTTGGGGGGGGGCAGCCCCAGCATTTT. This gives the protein CASSLGGGQPQHF. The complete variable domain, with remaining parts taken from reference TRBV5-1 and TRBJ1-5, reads KAGVTQTPRYLIKTRGQQVTLSCSPISGHRSVSWYQQTPGQGLQFLFEYFSETQRNKGNFPGRFSGRQFSNSRSEMNVSTLELGDSALYLCASSLGGGQPQHFGDGTRLSIL.

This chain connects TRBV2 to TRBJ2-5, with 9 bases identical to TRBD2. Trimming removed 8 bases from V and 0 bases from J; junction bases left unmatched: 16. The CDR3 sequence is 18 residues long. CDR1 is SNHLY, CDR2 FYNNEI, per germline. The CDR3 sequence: CASCWGGLAGSNQETQYF. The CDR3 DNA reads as TGTGCCAGCTGTTGGGGGGGGCTAGCGGGGTCTAACCAAGAGACCCAGTACTTC. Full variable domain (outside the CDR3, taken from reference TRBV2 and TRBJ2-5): EPEVTQTPSHQVTQMGQEVILRCVPISNHLYFYWYRQILGQKVEFLVSFYNNEISEKSEIFDDQFSVERPDGSNFTLKIRSTKLEDSAMYFCASCWGGLAGSNQETQYFGPGTRLLVL.

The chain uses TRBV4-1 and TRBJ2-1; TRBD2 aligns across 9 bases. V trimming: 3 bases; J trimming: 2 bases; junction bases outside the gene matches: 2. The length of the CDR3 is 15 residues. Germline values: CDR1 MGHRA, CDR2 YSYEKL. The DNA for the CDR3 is TGCGCCAGCAGCCAGAAGCGGGAGGCCTACAATGAGCAGTTCTTC. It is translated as CASSQKREAYNEQFF.

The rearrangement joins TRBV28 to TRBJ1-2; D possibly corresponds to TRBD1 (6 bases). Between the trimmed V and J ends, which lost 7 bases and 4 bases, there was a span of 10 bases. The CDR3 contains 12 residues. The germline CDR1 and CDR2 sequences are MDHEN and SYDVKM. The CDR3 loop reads CASKDSPYGYTF. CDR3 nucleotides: TGTGCCAGCAAGGACAGCCCCTATGGCTACACCTTC.

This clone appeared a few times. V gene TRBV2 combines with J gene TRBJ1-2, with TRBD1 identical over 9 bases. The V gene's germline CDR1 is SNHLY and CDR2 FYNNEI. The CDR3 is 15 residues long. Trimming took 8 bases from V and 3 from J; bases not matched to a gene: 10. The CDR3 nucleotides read TGTGCCAGCTGGGACAGGGTAATGTCTTACTATGGCTACACCTTC. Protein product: CASWDRVMSYYGYTF.

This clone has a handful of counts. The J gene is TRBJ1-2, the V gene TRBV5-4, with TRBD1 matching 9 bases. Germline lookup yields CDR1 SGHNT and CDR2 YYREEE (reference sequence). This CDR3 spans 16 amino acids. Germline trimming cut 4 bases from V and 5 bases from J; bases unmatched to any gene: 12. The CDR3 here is CASSRFRDRESYGYTF. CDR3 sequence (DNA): TGTGCCAGCAGCCGTTTCCGGGACAGGGAATCGTATGGCTACACCTTC.

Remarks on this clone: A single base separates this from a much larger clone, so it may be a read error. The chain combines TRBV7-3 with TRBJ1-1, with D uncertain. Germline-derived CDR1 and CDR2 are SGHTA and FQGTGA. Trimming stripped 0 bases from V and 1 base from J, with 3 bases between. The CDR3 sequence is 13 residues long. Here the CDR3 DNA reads TGTGCCAGCAGCTTAACAGCGAACACTGAAGCTTTCTTT. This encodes CASSLTANTEAFF.

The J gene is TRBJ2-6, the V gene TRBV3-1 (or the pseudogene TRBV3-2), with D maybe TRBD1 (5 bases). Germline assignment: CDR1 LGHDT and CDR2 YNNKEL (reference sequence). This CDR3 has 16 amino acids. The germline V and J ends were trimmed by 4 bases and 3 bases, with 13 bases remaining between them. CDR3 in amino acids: CASSRSGTGGANVLTF. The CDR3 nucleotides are TGTGCCAGCAGCCGTTCCGGAACAGGTGGGGCCAACGTCCTGACTTTC.

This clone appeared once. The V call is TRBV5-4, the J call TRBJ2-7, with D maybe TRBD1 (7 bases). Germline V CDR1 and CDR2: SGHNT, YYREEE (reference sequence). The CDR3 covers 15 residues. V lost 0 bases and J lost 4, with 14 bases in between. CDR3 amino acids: CASSLAGRGDYEQYF. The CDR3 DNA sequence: TGTGCCAGCAGCTTGGCGGGCAGGGGGGATTACGAGCAGTACTTC.

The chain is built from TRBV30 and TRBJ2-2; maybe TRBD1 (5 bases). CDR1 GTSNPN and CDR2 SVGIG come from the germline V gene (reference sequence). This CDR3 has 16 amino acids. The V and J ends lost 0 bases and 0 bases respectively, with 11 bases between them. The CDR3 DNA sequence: TGTGCCTGGAGTGTACAAACAGGAGCGAACACCGGGGAGCTGTTTTTT. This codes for CAWSVQTGANTGELFF.